This TCR beta chain is drawn from a study of blood T cells in healthy people across ages. Turning to the study itself: When template switching was applied, about one barcoded beta molecule was captured per two T cells.

This CDR3 has 13 residues. Trimming left V 0 bases short and J 4 bases short, with 9 bases between. Looked up from germline, CDR1 is DFQATT and CDR2 is SNEGSKA (reference sequence). It was with a sample-barcoded 5' primer and a J-beta primer mix that a second PCR of roughly 7 to 12 cycles was run. TCRdb used MiXCR to reprocess the 5' RACE reads, holding one entry per CDR3 protein. Altogether roughly 800,000 distinct CDR3 sequences are present, over 45% being singletons, with the ten largest covering approximately 23%. The sample consisted of blood. The chain uses TRBV20-1 and TRBJ2-5; no clear D gene. The receptor was derived from a man aged 30-40 years in good health. CDR3 nucleotides: TGCAGTGCTAGAGATTCATACCCAGAGACCCAGTACTTC. It codes for CSARDSYPETQYF.